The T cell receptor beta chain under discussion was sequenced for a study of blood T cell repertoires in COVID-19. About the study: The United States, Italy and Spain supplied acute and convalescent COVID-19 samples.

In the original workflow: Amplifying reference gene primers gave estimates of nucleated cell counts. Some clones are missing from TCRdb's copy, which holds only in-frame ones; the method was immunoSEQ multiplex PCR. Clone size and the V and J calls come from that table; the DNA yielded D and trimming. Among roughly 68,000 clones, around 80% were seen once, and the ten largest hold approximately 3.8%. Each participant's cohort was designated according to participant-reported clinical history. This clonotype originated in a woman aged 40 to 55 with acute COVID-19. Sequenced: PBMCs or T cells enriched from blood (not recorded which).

This CDR3 reads CASSEFLLSAMNTEAFF. CDR3 in DNA: TGTGCCAGCAGCGAGTTCCTACTATCAGCTATGAACACTGAAGCTTTCTTT. The chain employs TRBV9 and TRBJ1-1; D gene uncertain. This CDR3 has 17 residues. The germline V gene encodes CDR1 SGDLS and CDR2 YYNGEE. V was cut by 3 bases and J by 0 bases, with 18 bases left in between. Complete variable domain (other parts from reference TRBV9 and TRBJ1-1): DSGVTQTPKHLITATGQRVTLRCSPRSGDLSVYWYQQSLDQGLQFLIQYYNGEERAKGNILERFSAQQFPDLHSELNLSSLELGDSALYFCASSEFLLSAMNTEAFFGQGTRLTVV.